This TCR beta chain was sequenced in a study of T cells in localized non-small cell lung cancer. The assay was immunoSEQ multiplex PCR, and TCRdb's table has in-frame clones only and misses some. The table lists approximately 25,000 clones, 80% to 95% of them singletons. The V end was cut by 2 bases, the J end by 2 bases, with 13 bases between. The germline V gene has CDR1 SGHRS and CDR2 YFSETQ. The CDR3 runs to 15 residues. The sample consisted of peripheral blood, taken before any cancer treatment. The sequence derives from a woman between 35 and 75 years old with stage I lung adenocarcinoma. The rearrangement uses TRBV5-1 and TRBJ2-5; D uncertain. CDR3 loop: CASSLTPQIQETQYF. The CDR3, as DNA: TGCGCCAGCAGCTTAACCCCCCAGATTCAAGAGACCCAGTACTTC.